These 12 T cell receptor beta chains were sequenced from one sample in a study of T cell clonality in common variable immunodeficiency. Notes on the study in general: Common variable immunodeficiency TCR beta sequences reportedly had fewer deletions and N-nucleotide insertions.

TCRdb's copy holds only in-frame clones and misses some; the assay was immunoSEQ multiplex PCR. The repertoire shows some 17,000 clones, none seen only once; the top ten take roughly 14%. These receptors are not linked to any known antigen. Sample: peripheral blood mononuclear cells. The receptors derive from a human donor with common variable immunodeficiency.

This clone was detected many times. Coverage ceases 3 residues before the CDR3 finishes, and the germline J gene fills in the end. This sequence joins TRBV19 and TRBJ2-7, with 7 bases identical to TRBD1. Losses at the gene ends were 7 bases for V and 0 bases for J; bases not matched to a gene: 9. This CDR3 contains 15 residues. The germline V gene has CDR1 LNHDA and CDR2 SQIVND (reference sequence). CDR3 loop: CASTPGQSRSYEQYF. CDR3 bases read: TGTGCCAGTACCCCGGGACAGTCACGCTCCTACGAG.

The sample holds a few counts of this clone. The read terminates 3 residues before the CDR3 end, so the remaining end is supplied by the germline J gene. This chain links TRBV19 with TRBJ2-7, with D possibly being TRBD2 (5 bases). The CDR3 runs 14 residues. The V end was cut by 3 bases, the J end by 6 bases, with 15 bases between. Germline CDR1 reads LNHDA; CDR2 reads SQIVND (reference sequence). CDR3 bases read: TGTGCCAGTAGTATCCCCATCGAGGGCAGCGAG. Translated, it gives CASSIPIEGSE. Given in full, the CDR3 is CASSIPIEGSEQYF.

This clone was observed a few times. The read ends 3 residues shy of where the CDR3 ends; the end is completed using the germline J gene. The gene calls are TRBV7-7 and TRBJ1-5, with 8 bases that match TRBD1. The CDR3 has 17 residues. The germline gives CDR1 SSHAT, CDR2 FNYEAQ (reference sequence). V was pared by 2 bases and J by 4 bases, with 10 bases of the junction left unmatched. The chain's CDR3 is CASSLKGRDRLNQPQHF. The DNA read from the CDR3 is TGTGCCAGCAGCTTAAAGGGCAGGGACAGGCTAAATCAGCCC.

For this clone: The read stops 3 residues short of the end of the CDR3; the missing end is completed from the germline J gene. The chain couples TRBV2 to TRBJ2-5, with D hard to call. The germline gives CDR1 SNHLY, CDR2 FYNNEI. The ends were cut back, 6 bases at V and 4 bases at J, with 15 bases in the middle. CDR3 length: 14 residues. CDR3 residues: CASRLSPDSETQYF. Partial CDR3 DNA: TGTGCCAGCAGGCTGTCCCCAGATTCAGAGACC. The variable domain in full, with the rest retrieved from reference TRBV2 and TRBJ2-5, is EPEVTQTPSHQVTQMGQEVILRCVPISNHLYFYWYRQILGQKVEFLVSFYNNEISEKSEIFDDQFSVERPDGSNFTLKIRSTKLEDSAMYFCASRLSPDSETQYFGPGTRLLVL.

CDR3 DNA (partial): TGTGCCAGTACCAACCAGCGTTTGGGC. It encodes CASTNQRLG. The complete CDR3 reads CASTNQRLGYTF. The genes are TRBV19 and TRBJ1-2, with D unresolved. The read finishes 3 residues shy of the CDR3 end, and the germline J gene is used to complete it. This CDR3 has 12 residues. Germline lookup yields CDR1 LNHDA and CDR2 SQIVND (reference sequence).

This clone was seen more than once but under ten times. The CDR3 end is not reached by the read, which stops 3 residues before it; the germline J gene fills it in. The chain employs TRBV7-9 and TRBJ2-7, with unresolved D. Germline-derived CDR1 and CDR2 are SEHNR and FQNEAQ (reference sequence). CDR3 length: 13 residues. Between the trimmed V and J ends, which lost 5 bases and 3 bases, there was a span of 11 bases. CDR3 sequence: CASSQHTNYEQYF. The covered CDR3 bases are TGTGCCAGCAGCCAGCATACTAACTACGAG.

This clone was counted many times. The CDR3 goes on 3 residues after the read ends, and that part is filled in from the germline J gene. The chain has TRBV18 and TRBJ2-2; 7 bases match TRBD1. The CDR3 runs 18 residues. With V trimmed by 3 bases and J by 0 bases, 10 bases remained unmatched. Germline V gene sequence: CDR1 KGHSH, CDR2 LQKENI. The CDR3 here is CASSPFSVGGANTGELFF. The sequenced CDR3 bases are TGTGCCAGCTCACCGTTCTCGGTAGGGGGCGCGAACACCGGGGAG.

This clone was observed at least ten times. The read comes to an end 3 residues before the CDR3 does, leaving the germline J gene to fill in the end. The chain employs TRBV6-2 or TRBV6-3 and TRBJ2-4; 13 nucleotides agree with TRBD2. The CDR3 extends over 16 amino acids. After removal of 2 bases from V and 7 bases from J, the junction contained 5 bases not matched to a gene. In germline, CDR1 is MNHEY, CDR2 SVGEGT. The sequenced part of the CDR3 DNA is TGTGCCAGCAGTTACGCGACTAGCGGGAGGTCTAACATT. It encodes CASSYATSGRSNI. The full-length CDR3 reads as CASSYATSGRSNIQYF.

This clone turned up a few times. The CDR3 here is CASSSVAGGTDTQYF. The sequenced part of the CDR3 DNA is TGTGCCAGCAGCTCCGTAGCGGGGGGCACAGATACG. The rearrangement uses TRBV7-8 and TRBJ2-3; TRBD2 matches at 9 bases. The CDR3 goes on 3 residues after the read ends, and that part is filled in from the germline J gene. The CDR3 consists of 15 residues. Trimming took 4 bases from V and 1 from J; bases not matched to a gene: 3. In germline, CDR1 is SGHVS, CDR2 FQNEAQ.

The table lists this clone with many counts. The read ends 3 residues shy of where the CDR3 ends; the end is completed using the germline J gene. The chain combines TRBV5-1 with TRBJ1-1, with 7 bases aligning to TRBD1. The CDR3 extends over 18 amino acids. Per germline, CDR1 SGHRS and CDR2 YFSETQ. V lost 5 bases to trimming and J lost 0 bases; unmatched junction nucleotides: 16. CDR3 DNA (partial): TGCGCCAGCAGAAGTTTAGGAGGGGGCGCGGCAATGAACACTGAA. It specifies CASRSLGGGAAMNTE. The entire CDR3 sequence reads CASRSLGGGAAMNTEAFF.

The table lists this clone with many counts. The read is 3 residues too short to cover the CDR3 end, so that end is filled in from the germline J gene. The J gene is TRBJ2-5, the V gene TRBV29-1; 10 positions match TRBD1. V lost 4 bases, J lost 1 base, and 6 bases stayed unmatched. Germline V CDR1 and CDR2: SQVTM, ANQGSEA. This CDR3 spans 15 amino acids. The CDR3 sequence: CSVAWTGGSQETQYF. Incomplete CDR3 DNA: TGCAGCGTTGCGTGGACAGGGGGTAGCCAAGAGACC. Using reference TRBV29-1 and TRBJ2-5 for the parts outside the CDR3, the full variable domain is SAVISQKPSRDICQRGTSLTIQCQVDSQVTMMFWYRQQPGQSLTLIATANQGSEATYESGFVIDKFPISRPNLTFSTLTVSNMSPEDSSIYLCSVAWTGGSQETQYFGPGTRLLVL.

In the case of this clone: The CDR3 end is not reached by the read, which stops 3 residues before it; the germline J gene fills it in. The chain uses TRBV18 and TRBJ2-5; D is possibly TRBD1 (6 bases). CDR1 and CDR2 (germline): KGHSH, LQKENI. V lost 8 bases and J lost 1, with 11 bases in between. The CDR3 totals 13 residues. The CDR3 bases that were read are TGTGCCAGCAGCCGGACAGTCCAAGAGACC. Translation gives CASSRTVQET. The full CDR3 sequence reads CASSRTVQETQYF.